A selection of T cell receptor beta chains follows, all from one sample in a study of shared clonotypes between healthy human individuals. Using immunoSEQ multiplex PCR, the repertoire was profiled, and TCRdb retains in-frame clones only, with some absent. The table lists over 2 million clones, 85% to 95% of them singletons. The material sequenced was naive CD4+ T cells from PBMCs. These receptors were obtained from a man between 18 and 35 years old in good health. Some clones in this sample may be carry-over from other donors' samples. CDR3s include the opening cysteine and the closing phenylalanine or tryptophan. D genes are given only for firm matches.

j_gene,v_gene,d_gene,CDR3aa,CDR3nt
TRBJ1-4,TRBV5-1,.,CASSLLTQRGPNEKLFF,TGCGCCAGCAGCTTGTTGACTCAGCGGGGGCCTAATGAAAAACTGTTTTTT
TRBJ2-5,TRBV28,.,CASSLLMETQYF,TGTGCCAGCAGTTTGTTGATGGAGACCCAGTACTTC
TRBJ2-5,TRBV7-3,.,CASSLSPGLQETQYF,TGTGCCAGCAGCTTAAGTCCGGGGCTACAAGAGACCCAGTACTTC
TRBJ1-2,TRBV28,.,CASSSPNGGSYGYTF,TGTGCCAGCAGTTCTCCAAACGGAGGATCCTATGGCTACACCTTC
TRBJ1-1,TRBV5-1,TRBD1,CASSPPARGQGAFF,TGCGCCAGCAGCCCCCCCGCCAGGGGGCAAGGAGCTTTCTTT
TRBJ2-5,TRBV6-5,.,CASSYSGLTSGETQYF,TGTGCCAGCAGTTACTCGGGACTCACTTCGGGGGAGACCCAGTACTTC
TRBJ1-3,TRBV7-9,.,CASSSRGQGNGGSGNTIYF,TGTGCCAGCAGCAGTAGAGGGCAGGGTAACGGGGGCTCTGGAAACACCATATATTTT
TRBJ1-1,TRBV11-2,.,CASSSLRHTEAFF,TGTGCCAGCAGCTCATTGAGGCACACTGAAGCTTTCTTT
TRBJ2-7,TRBV9,.,CASSAGGLPYEQYF,TGTGCCAGCAGCGCCGGGGGTCTACCCTACGAGCAGTACTTC
TRBJ2-1,TRBV7-6,TRBD1,CASSLIRGNNEQFF,TGTGCCAGCAGCTTGATCAGGGGGAACAATGAGCAGTTCTTC
TRBJ2-2,TRBV30,TRBD2,CAWRHSGGTGELFF,TGTGCCTGGAGACATTCGGGGGGAACCGGGGAGCTGTTTTTT
TRBJ2-2,TRBV6-6,.,CASSYSTGRPGELFF,TGTGCCAGCAGTTACTCGACAGGGAGGCCCGGGGAGCTGTTTTTT
TRBJ1-2,TRBV27,.,CASSPTRSYGYTF,TGTGCCAGCAGCCCGACGCGGAGCTATGGCTACACCTTC
TRBJ2-2,TRBV19,.,CASSTRRAVPNTGELFF,TGTGCCAGTAGTACACGCCGCGCAGTACCGAACACCGGGGAGCTGTTTTTT
TRBJ1-1,TRBV14,.,CASSQTVRAEAFF,TGTGCCAGCAGCCAAACCGTTCGGGCTGAAGCTTTCTTT
TRBJ2-3,TRBV9,.,CASSVGTDTQYF,TGTGCCAGCAGCGTAGGGACAGATACGCAGTATTTT
TRBJ2-1,TRBV18,TRBD2,CASSPVTSGRDNEQFF,TGTGCCAGCTCACCCGTGACTAGCGGGAGGGACAATGAGCAGTTCTTC
TRBJ2-3,TRBV4-2,.,CASSQRSSPDTQYF,TGTGCCAGCAGCCAAAGAAGCTCCCCAGATACGCAGTATTTT
TRBJ1-3,TRBV5-1,.,CASSLDGYGNTIYF,TGCGCCAGCAGCTTGGATGGGTACGGAAACACCATATATTTT
TRBJ2-5,TRBV5-1,.,CASTPDQETQYF,TGCGCCAGCACTCCGGACCAAGAGACCCAGTACTTC
TRBJ1-5,TRBV18,.,CASCISANQPQHF,TGTGCCAGCTGCATTTCCGCTAATCAGCCCCAGCATTTT
TRBJ2-7,TRBV7-3,.,CASSLNRGYEQYF,TGTGCCAGCAGCTTAAACCGGGGCTACGAGCAGTACTTC
TRBJ2-7,TRBV15,TRBD2,CATSRDPGLAGEGEQYF,TGTGCCACCAGCAGAGATCCGGGACTAGCGGGAGAGGGCGAGCAGTACTTC
TRBJ2-3,TRBV28,.,CASSFSWLEREDTQYF,TGTGCCAGCAGTTTTTCGTGGCTAGAACGCGAAGATACGCAGTATTTT
TRBJ1-1,TRBV11-2,TRBD1,CASSLVGQGSEAFF,TGTGCCAGCAGCTTAGTGGGACAGGGTTCTGAGGCTTTCTTT
TRBJ2-3,TRBV20-1,.,CSAGGPPRYF,TGCAGTGCTGGGGGCCCACCGCGGTATTTT
TRBJ1-4,TRBV6-6,.,CASSQPPEKLFF,TGTGCCAGCAGTCAACCCCCGGAAAAACTGTTTTTT